A selection of T cell receptor beta chains follows, all from one sample in a study of blood T cell repertoires in COVID-19. Sequenced by immunoSEQ multiplex PCR; TCRdb stores in-frame clones only, minus some. Among around 60,000 clones listed, roughly 84% were seen once. The sequencing sample was made of peripheral blood. The receptors here all came from a man aged 55-75 years with COVID-19, enrolled during active disease. Both conserved end residues are part of each CDR3.

V gene,J gene,CDR3 protein
TRBV29-1,TRBJ2-7,CSVERTGSYEQYF
TRBV4-1,TRBJ2-3,CASTPSGGAGDTQYF
TRBV20-1,TRBJ1-5,CSASAPLGQGEHF
TRBV4-1,TRBJ1-6,CASSLGAPRGVGSPLHF
TRBV4-1,TRBJ1-6,CASSQVYVVISPLHF
TRBV19,TRBJ1-5,CASSIDRDSYQPQHF
TRBV28,TRBJ2-7,CASIRPPGNEQYF
TRBV28,TRBJ2-5,CASRGASRLETQYF
TRBV30,TRBJ1-6,CAGKLQGNNSPLHF
TRBV18,TRBJ2-4,CASSLQGLATRSKNIQYF
TRBV4-2,TRBJ2-3,CASSQTGSTDTQYF
TRBV5-1,TRBJ2-1,CASSLEGHEWNEQFF
TRBV5-7,TRBJ2-5,CASSSLGEGYQETQYF